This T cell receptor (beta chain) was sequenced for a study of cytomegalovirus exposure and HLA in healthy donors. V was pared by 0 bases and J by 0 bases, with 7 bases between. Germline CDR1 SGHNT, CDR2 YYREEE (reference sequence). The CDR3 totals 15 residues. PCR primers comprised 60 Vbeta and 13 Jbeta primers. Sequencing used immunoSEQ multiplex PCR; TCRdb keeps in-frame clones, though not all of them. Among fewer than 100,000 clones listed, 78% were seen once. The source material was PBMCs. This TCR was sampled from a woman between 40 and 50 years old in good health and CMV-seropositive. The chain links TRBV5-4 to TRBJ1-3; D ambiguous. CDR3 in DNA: TGTGCCAGCAGCTTGGGCGAGGGCTCTGGAAACACCATATATTTT. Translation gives CASSLGEGSGNTIYF.